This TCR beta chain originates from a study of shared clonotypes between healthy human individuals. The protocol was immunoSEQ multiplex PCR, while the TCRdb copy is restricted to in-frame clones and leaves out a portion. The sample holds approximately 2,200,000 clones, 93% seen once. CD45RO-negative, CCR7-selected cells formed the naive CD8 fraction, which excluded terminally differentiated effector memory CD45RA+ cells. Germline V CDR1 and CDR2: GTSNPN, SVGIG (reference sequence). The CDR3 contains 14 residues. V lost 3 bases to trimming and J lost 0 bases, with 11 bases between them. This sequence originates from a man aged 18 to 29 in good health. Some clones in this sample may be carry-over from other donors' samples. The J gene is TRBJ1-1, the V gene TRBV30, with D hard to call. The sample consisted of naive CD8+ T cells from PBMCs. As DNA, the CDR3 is TGTGCCTGGAGGGACGACCGGGTGAACACTGAAGCTTTCTTT. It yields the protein CAWRDDRVNTEAFF. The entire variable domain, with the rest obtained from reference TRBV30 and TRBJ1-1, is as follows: SQTIHQWPATLVQPVGSPLSLECTVEGTSNPNLYWYRQAAGRGLQLLFYSVGIGQISSEVPQNLSASRPQDRQFILSSKKLLLSDSGFYLCAWRDDRVNTEAFFGQGTRLTVV.